One and the same sample provided the 27 T cell receptor beta chains below, sequenced in a study of Tregs in tolerant kidney transplant recipients. Data came from immunoSEQ multiplex PCR; TCRdb stores just in-frame clones and leaves some out. The sample consists of more than 95,000 clones, about 90% of them appearing once. Sequenced material: CD4+ T cells from blood. All receptors come from a human donor in good health.

This clone was seen a single time. The V and J genes are TRBV5-4 and TRBJ2-1; 13 nucleotides agree with TRBD2. The CDR3 is 17 amino acids. V lost 0 bases, J lost 2 bases, and 2 bases stayed unmatched. Germline assignment: CDR1 SGHNT and CDR2 YYREEE (reference sequence). CDR3 sequence reads: CASSLGGTSGTYNEQFF. CDR3 bases: TGTGCCAGCAGCTTGGGCGGGACTAGCGGGACCTACAATGAGCAGTTCTTC. Full variable domain (rest looked up from reference TRBV5-4 and TRBJ2-1): ETGVTQSPTHLIKTRGQQVTLRCSSQSGHNTVSWYQQALGQGPQFIFQYYREEENGRGNFPPRFSGLQFPNYSSELNVNALELDDSALYLCASSLGGTSGTYNEQFFGPGTRLTVL.

This rearrangement joins TRBV29-1 to TRBJ2-2; D possibly matches TRBD1 or TRBD2 (5 bases each). Trimming took 4 bases from V and 4 from J, leaving 13 bases between them. Germline V gene lookup returns CDR1 SQVTM and CDR2 ANQGSEA. The length of the CDR3 is 14 residues. CDR3 amino acids: CSVGGEIGTGELFF. In DNA form, the CDR3 reads TGCAGCGTTGGAGGGGAAATTGGCACCGGGGAGCTGTTTTTT.

CDR3 DNA: TGCAGCGCCCCGGAACAAGGGCTAAACTATGGCTACACCTTC. It specifies CSAPEQGLNYGYTF. The V gene is TRBV29-1, the J gene TRBJ1-2; unclear D gene. Germline V gives CDR1 SQVTM, CDR2 ANQGSEA. V was clipped by 7 bases and J by 2 bases, with 17 bases between them. The CDR3 is 14 residues long.

The chain carries TRBV11-2 and TRBJ2-7, with D unclear. The germline gives CDR1 SGHAT, CDR2 FQNNGV. The CDR3 runs to 15 residues. V lost 0 bases to trimming and J lost 0 bases, with 9 bases between them. The CDR3 bases are TGTGCCAGCAGCTTAGAGATCCAGGACTCCTACGAGCAGTACTTC. Its translation: CASSLEIQDSYEQYF.

The chain joins TRBV11-1 to TRBJ2-3; D ambiguous. Germline values: CDR1 SGHAT, CDR2 FQDESV (reference sequence). Trimming left V 5 bases short and J 9 bases short, with 18 bases between. CDR3 size: 14 residues. CDR3 nucleotide sequence: TGTGCCAGCAGCCCCGTGACGTACCAGTTCACGCAGTATTTT. It specifies CASSPVTYQFTQYF.

The V gene is TRBV19, the J gene TRBJ2-5; TRBD2 matches 8 bases. Trimming cost V 6 bases and J 1 base; bases outside gene matches: 7. This CDR3 contains 15 residues. CDR1 and CDR2 (germline): LNHDA, SQIVND (reference sequence). The CDR3 reads CASSLRGGRQETQYF. The CDR3 nucleotides read TGTGCCAGTAGCCTCCGGGGGGGGCGCCAAGAGACCCAGTACTTC.

The chain combines TRBV5-1 with TRBJ1-1, with 7 positions matching TRBD1. CDR3 length equals 14 residues. J lost 5 bases, V lost 2 bases, and 6 bases had no gene match. Germline CDR1 SGHRS, CDR2 YFSETQ. CDR3 region: CASSLTGVDTEAFF. CDR3 nucleotide sequence: TGCGCCAGCAGCTTAACAGGGGTTGATACTGAAGCTTTCTTT.

This chain links TRBV4-1 with TRBJ2-5; the match to TRBD2 covers 7 bases. J lost 3 bases, V lost 0 bases, and 7 bases had no gene match. Germline V gene data show CDR1 as MGHRA and CDR2 as YSYEKL. The CDR3 has 16 residues. The CDR3 sequence: CASSQDSLGGKETQYF. The CDR3 DNA follows: TGCGCCAGCAGCCAAGATTCTCTCGGGGGGAAAGAGACCCAGTACTTC.

The chain's CDR3 is CASTRRGKREGYEQFF. For the CDR3, the DNA is TGCGCCAGCACCCGTCGGGGGAAGCGGGAGGGATATGAGCAGTTCTTC. The chain has TRBV5-1 and TRBJ2-1; 10 bases map to TRBD2. Germline CDR1 reads SGHRS; CDR2 reads YFSETQ. After removal of 6 bases from V and 8 bases from J, the junction contained 14 bases not matched to a gene. This CDR3 region has 16 residues.

This clone was seen only once. V usage is TRBV6-6 and J usage is TRBJ1-5; D is undetermined. The germline V and J ends were trimmed by 9 bases and 2 bases, with 11 bases remaining between them. This CDR3 comprises 13 residues. Germline CDR1 and CDR2: MNHNY and SVGAGI (reference sequence). As DNA, the CDR3 is TGTGCCAGTTACCGACCTGGCAATCAGCCCCAGCATTTT. Protein product: CASYRPGNQPQHF.

V is TRBV2 and J is TRBJ2-7, with 13 positions matching TRBD2. V dropped 5 bases and J dropped 5; count of bases not matched to a gene: 9. CDR1 SNHLY and CDR2 FYNNEI come from the germline V gene. The CDR3 consists of 16 residues. This chain's CDR3 is CASSPLRGLAGNEQYF. The DNA of the CDR3 is TGTGCCAGCAGTCCTTTACGGGGACTAGCGGGGAACGAGCAGTACTTC.

Regarding this clone: Other DNA variants within this sample encode the same CDR3. This sequence joins TRBV5-1 and TRBJ2-1; 13 positions agree with TRBD2. This CDR3 has 17 residues. J lost 4 bases, V lost 3 bases, and 7 bases had no gene match. Germline V lookup: CDR1 SGHRS, CDR2 YFSETQ. CDR3 loop: CASSWTSGSPSYNEQFF. The DNA of the CDR3 is TGCGCCAGCAGCTGGACTAGCGGGAGTCCCTCTTACAATGAGCAGTTCTTC. The complete variable domain, with remaining parts taken from reference TRBV5-1 and TRBJ2-1, reads KAGVTQTPRYLIKTRGQQVTLSCSPISGHRSVSWYQQTPGQGLQFLFEYFSETQRNKGNFPGRFSGRQFSNSRSEMNVSTLELGDSALYLCASSWTSGSPSYNEQFFGPGTRLTVL.

This chain uses TRBV4-2 with TRBJ2-1; D is unclear. Trimming took 3 bases from V and 8 from J, leaving 20 bases between them. The CDR3 sequence is 16 residues long. Germline values: CDR1 LGHNA, CDR2 YNFKEQ. CDR3 residues: CASSQRSLSVSYEQFF. The DNA for the CDR3 is TGTGCCAGCAGCCAGCGCAGCCTTTCCGTGTCCTATGAGCAGTTCTTC.

This clone has more than one count but fewer than ten. Written as DNA, the CDR3 is TGTGCCAGCAGTAACAGCTTCATGATCAATTCACCCCTCCACTTT. It is translated as CASSNSFMINSPLHF. The V gene is TRBV2, the J gene TRBJ1-6; D gene uncertain. Germline CDR1 reads SNHLY; CDR2 reads FYNNEI. The germline V and J ends were trimmed by 5 bases and 7 bases, with 15 bases remaining between them. The CDR3 is 15 residues long. The whole variable domain, filled in from reference TRBV2 and TRBJ1-6, reads EPEVTQTPSHQVTQMGQEVILRCVPISNHLYFYWYRQILGQKVEFLVSFYNNEISEKSEIFDDQFSVERPDGSNFTLKIRSTKLEDSAMYFCASSNSFMINSPLHFGNGTRLTVT.

The rearrangement links TRBV10-3 to TRBJ2-7; the match to TRBD1 covers 7 bases. Unmatched junction bases numbered 6, after V lost 10 bases and J lost 0 bases. This CDR3 spans 13 amino acids. CDR1 and CDR2 from the germline V gene are ENHRY and SYGVKD. The CDR3 loop reads CATSGGGSYEQYF. The CDR3 DNA reads as TGTGCCACCTCAGGGGGTGGCTCCTACGAGCAGTACTTC.

The chain uses TRBV5-1 and TRBJ1-1; weak D call: TRBD1 (6 bases). There are 14 residues in the CDR3. CDR1 is SGHRS, CDR2 YFSETQ, per germline. V was pared by 3 bases and J by 4 bases, with 13 bases between. CDR3 DNA: TGCGCCAGCAGCTCACAGGGTCGAGGCACTGAAGCTTTCTTT. Protein product: CASSSQGRGTEAFF.

CDR3 in DNA: TGTGCCAGCAGCCCCGGGGCTAGCGGGGGGCAAGAGACCCAGTACTTC. Its protein is CASSPGASGGQETQYF. This chain joins TRBV5-4 and TRBJ2-5; TRBD2 matches 11 bases. From germline, CDR1 is SGHNT and CDR2 YYREEE (reference sequence). The CDR3 is 16 amino acids. The V segment lost 4 bases and the J segment 2 bases; nucleotides outside the gene matches: 7.

The chain carries TRBV19 and TRBJ2-6; D is undetermined. Trimming took 5 bases from V and 2 from J, leaving 10 bases between them. This CDR3 is 15 amino acids long. Germline CDR1 and CDR2: LNHDA and SQIVND (reference sequence). The CDR3 bases are TGTGCCAGTAGTTCTCTCCCCGCTGGGGCCAACGTCCTGACTTTC. This codes for CASSSLPAGANVLTF.

The V call is TRBV9, the J call TRBJ2-2; 11 bases match TRBD2. The V and J ends lost 3 bases and 6 bases, in that order; junction bases with no gene match: 4. CDR3 length: 15 amino acids. Germline V gene data show CDR1 as SGDLS and CDR2 as YYNGEE. In DNA form, the CDR3 reads TGTGCCAGCAGCGCTTCACTAGCGGGAGCCGGGGAGCTGTTTTTT. The encoded protein is CASSASLAGAGELFF.

The chain uses TRBV7-9 and TRBJ2-7; 7 bases agree with TRBD2. Germline V CDR1 and CDR2: SEHNR, FQNEAQ (reference sequence). This CDR3 is built from 16 residues. V dropped 3 bases and J dropped 7; count of bases not matched to a gene: 15. CDR3 protein: CASSLSIWGGWMEQYF. For the CDR3, the DNA is TGTGCCAGCAGCTTGAGTATTTGGGGGGGTTGGATGGAGCAGTACTTC.

The V gene is TRBV30, the J gene TRBJ1-6; D is possibly TRBD1 (5 bases). The ends were cut back, 4 bases at V and 6 bases at J, with 16 bases in the middle. This CDR3 has 15 amino acids. CDR1 and CDR2 (germline): GTSNPN, SVGIG (reference sequence). This chain's CDR3 is CAWTDTVFSNSPLHF. CDR3 bases: TGTGCCTGGACGGACACCGTTTTCTCTAATTCACCCCTCCACTTT.

The gene calls are TRBV14 and TRBJ1-5, with D hard to call. The CDR3 is made up of 14 amino acids. CDR1 and CDR2 from the germline V gene are SGHDN and FVKESK. The germline V and J ends were trimmed by 1 base and 4 bases, with 8 bases remaining between them. The CDR3 region is CASSQAGSNQPQHF. The CDR3 bases are TGTGCCAGCAGCCAAGCAGGCTCGAATCAGCCCCAGCATTTT.

The J gene is TRBJ1-5, the V gene TRBV6-1; D gene unclear. V lost 1 base and J 8 bases, leaving 6 bases between the germline ends. The CDR3 runs 12 residues. Germline assignment: CDR1 MNHNS and CDR2 SASEGT. The CDR3 coding sequence is TGTGCCAGCAGTGAAGATTTGAAGCCCCAGCATTTT. Its protein product is CASSEDLKPQHF.

This chain joins TRBV18 and TRBJ2-2; the match to TRBD2 covers 10 bases. The CDR3 contains 16 residues. V dropped 0 bases and J dropped 5; count of bases not matched to a gene: 3. Germline-derived CDR1 and CDR2 are KGHSH and LQKENI. CDR3 residues: CASSPPTSGATGELFF. CDR3 nucleotides: TGTGCCAGCTCACCACCCACTAGCGGGGCTACCGGGGAGCTGTTTTTT.

The CDR3 is CASSLSGRGMNEQYF. CDR3 nucleotide sequence: TGTGCCAGCAGCTTGTCGGGGCGGGGGATGAACGAGCAGTACTTC. The chain joins TRBV6-6 to TRBJ2-7, with 7 bases aligning to TRBD2. There are 15 residues in the CDR3. V lost 6 bases and J lost 5; bases outside the gene matches: 13. The V gene's germline CDR1 is MNHNY and CDR2 SVGAGI (reference sequence).

This clone showed up just once. The CDR3 sequence is CAISERQGHGYTF. CDR3 bases: TGTGCCATCAGTGAGAGACAGGGGCATGGCTACACCTTC. V and J are TRBV10-3 and TRBJ1-2; 8 nucleotides align to TRBD1. Trimming removed 2 bases from V and 6 bases from J; junction bases left unmatched: 2. CDR1 is ENHRY and CDR2 is SYGVKD in the germline V gene. CDR3 length: 13 residues.

As DNA, the CDR3 is TGTGCCAGCAGCTTGGGGACAGGTTATGAAAAACTGTTTTTT. It yields the protein CASSLGTGYEKLFF. The chain uses TRBV5-5 and TRBJ1-4; 7 positions match TRBD1. Germline CDR1 and CDR2: SGHKS and YYEKEE (reference sequence). This CDR3 has 14 residues. The J segment lost 6 bases and the V segment lost 0 bases, leaving 2 bases of the junction unmatched.